This T cell receptor beta chain was identified in a study of blood T cells in healthy people across ages. Germline V lookup: CDR1 SQVTM, CDR2 ANQGSEA. Trimming cost V 4 bases and J 4 bases, with 8 bases left between them. The CDR3 is 12 residues long. Overall study results and limits: Researchers report that TCR beta diversity correlated strongly with naive T cell percentage. Naive and antigen-experienced cells were not separated, limiting conclusive comparison.

This clonotype was seen a few times. Its cognate antigen is unknown. Combining a sample-barcoded 5' primer with a J-beta primer mix, a second PCR ran for roughly 7 to 12 cycles. With 12 random nucleotides, a template-switch adaptor tagged each individual cDNA molecule. TCRdb recomputed calls from the 5' RACE reads with MiXCR, one row per CDR3 protein. Of some 1,800,000 distinct CDR3 sequences in the sample, about 39% were seen once. Peripheral blood, roughly 9.3 milliliters per donor, was collected. The V and J genes are TRBV29-1 and TRBJ1-3; D unresolved. This TCR came from a human donor in good health. The sequenced material came from blood. This CDR3 reads CSVGFSGNTIYF. The CDR3 region has the DNA TGCAGCGTTGGGTTTTCGGGAAACACCATATATTTT.